This TCR beta chain was documented in a study of cytotoxic CD8 clonotypes in ibrutinib-treated CLL. Study observations and caveats: Clonality rose at ibrutinib response, held steady in sustained remission, and fell toward baseline at progression.

The CDR3 contains 17 residues. This clone appeared a single time. Its specificity is not known. The repertoire was sequenced with immunoSEQ multiplex PCR; TCRdb's copy has only in-frame clones and lacks some. The sample lists nearly 100,000 clones; 60% to 80% were seen once. The specimen comprised PBMCs, sampled after 12 months of ibrutinib treatment. The chain couples TRBV21-1 to TRBJ1-1. TRBV21-1 constitutes a pseudogene. The TCR originated in a human donor with chronic lymphocytic leukemia. The CDR3 DNA reads TGTGCCAGCAGCAAACGACGGCCGGGCCTAGGGAACACTGAAGCTTTCTTT. This gives the protein CASSKRRPGLGNTEAFF.